The 29 T cell receptor beta chains listed next were all sequenced from one sample in a study of cytomegalovirus exposure and HLA in healthy donors. The PCR ran on 60 Vbeta and 13 Jbeta primers. Data came from immunoSEQ multiplex PCR; TCRdb stores just in-frame clones and leaves some out. This sample has 100,000 to 150,000 clones, with about three quarters found just once. Material for sequencing was PBMCs. Source of these receptors: a woman aged 18-29 years in good health and CMV-seronegative.

V is TRBV6-5 and J is TRBJ2-3, with TRBD2 identical over 7 bases. This CDR3 contains 15 residues. Losses at the gene ends were 2 bases for V and 1 base for J; bases not matched to a gene: 3. CDR1 and CDR2 from the germline V gene are MNHEY and SVGAGI. The CDR3 DNA is TGTGCCAGCAGTTACCCCGCGGGAGGCACAGATACGCAGTATTTT. It translates to CASSYPAGGTDTQYF.

The chain employs TRBV11-3 and TRBJ2-3, with TRBD2 identical over 11 bases. The germline V gene encodes CDR1 SGHNT and CDR2 YENEEA. CDR3 length: 15 residues. Germline trimming cut 5 bases from V and 5 bases from J; bases unmatched to any gene: 6. Written as DNA, the CDR3 is TGTGCCAGCAGCACGACTAGCGGGACTGGAGATACGCAGTATTTT. Translation gives CASSTTSGTGDTQYF. Full variable domain (rest looked up from reference TRBV11-3 and TRBJ2-3): EAGVVQSPRYKIIEKKQPVAFWCNPISGHNTLYWYLQNLGQGPELLIRYENEEAVDDSQLPKDRFSAERLKGVDSTLKIQPAELGDSAVYLCASSTTSGTGDTQYFGPGTRLTVL.

The chain uses TRBV6-1 and TRBJ2-3; D uncertain. The V end lost 1 base, the J end lost 0 bases, and 11 bases lay between the germline ends. This CDR3 region has 16 residues. Germline loops: CDR1 MNHNS, CDR2 SASEGT. The CDR3 DNA is TGTGCCAGCAGTGAAGGGTGGGCCCCTAGCACAGATACGCAGTATTTT. It codes for CASSEGWAPSTDTQYF.

The chain combines TRBV5-1 with TRBJ1-5; the D is unclear. V was shortened by 4 bases and J by 4 bases, with 9 bases between the two germline ends. Germline V gene lookup returns CDR1 SGHRS and CDR2 YFSETQ. The CDR3 loop spans 13 amino acids. CDR3 bases: TGCGCCAGCAGCGAGGTCCCTAATCAGCCCCAGCATTTT. This codes for CASSEVPNQPQHF. The full variable domain, with the rest looked up from reference TRBV5-1 and TRBJ1-5, is KAGVTQTPRYLIKTRGQQVTLSCSPISGHRSVSWYQQTPGQGLQFLFEYFSETQRNKGNFPGRFSGRQFSNSRSEMNVSTLELGDSALYLCASSEVPNQPQHFGDGTRLSIL.

The chain combines TRBV6-6 with TRBJ1-1; TRBD1 agrees at 7 bases. CDR3 length: 15 residues. CDR1 and CDR2 from the germline V gene are MNHNY and SVGAGI (reference sequence). Trimming at V came to 5 bases and at J to 1 base, leaving 7 bases not matched to a gene. The chain's CDR3 is CASSPQTGPNTEAFF. The CDR3 region has the DNA TGTGCCAGCAGTCCCCAGACAGGGCCGAACACTGAAGCTTTCTTT.

V gene TRBV7-8 combines with J gene TRBJ2-6; no firm D call. V lost 5 bases to trimming and J lost 4 bases, with 9 bases between them. CDR1 is SGHVS and CDR2 is FQNEAQ in the germline V gene. The CDR3 totals 14 residues. CDR3 bases: TGTGCCAGCAGCCCATCCGGGGGGGCCAACGTCCTGACTTTC. It translates to CASSPSGGANVLTF.

This clone was observed a few times. This rearrangement joins TRBV5-1 to TRBJ2-1; D possibly corresponds to TRBD1 (5 bases). Germline-derived CDR1 and CDR2 are SGHRS and YFSETQ. V gave up 0 bases and J gave up 4 bases, with 11 bases separating them. CDR3 length: 15 amino acids. The CDR3 coding sequence is TGCGCCAGCAGCTTGGGGGGCAGAAGTTACAATGAGCAGTTCTTC. This codes for CASSLGGRSYNEQFF.

The chain links TRBV9 to TRBJ2-1, with 8 positions matching TRBD1. There are 20 residues in the CDR3. Germline V gene sequence: CDR1 SGDLS, CDR2 YYNGEE. The J segment lost 0 bases and the V segment lost 3 bases, leaving 17 bases of the junction unmatched. The CDR3 loop reads CASSAMGLWDRTSSYNEQFF. CDR3 sequence (DNA): TGTGCCAGCAGCGCAATGGGCTTGTGGGACAGGACGAGCTCCTACAATGAGCAGTTCTTC. The full variable domain, with the rest looked up from reference TRBV9 and TRBJ2-1, is DSGVTQTPKHLITATGQRVTLRCSPRSGDLSVYWYQQSLDQGLQFLIQYYNGEERAKGNILERFSAQQFPDLHSELNLSSLELGDSALYFCASSAMGLWDRTSSYNEQFFGPGTRLTVL.

The rearrangement uses TRBV5-1 and TRBJ2-1; 8 bases are a match to TRBD1. Per the germline V gene, CDR1 is SGHRS and CDR2 is YFSETQ. CDR3 length: 16 residues. Trimming at V came to 3 bases and at J to 7 bases, leaving 12 bases not matched to a gene. CDR3 bases: TGCGCCAGCAGCTCCAACCCGACAGGGGAGTCGAATGAGCAGTTCTTC. It is translated as CASSSNPTGESNEQFF.

This sequence joins TRBV6-1 and TRBJ2-1; 8 bases are a match to TRBD1. V shed 2 bases and J 2 bases; nucleotides not matched to a gene: 2. The CDR3 is made up of 15 amino acids. CDR1 and CDR2 (germline): MNHNS, SASEGT. Here the CDR3 reads CASSESGGTYNEQFF. CDR3 nucleotides: TGTGCCAGCAGTGAATCAGGGGGCACCTACAATGAGCAGTTCTTC.

This clone showed up many times. The chain uses TRBV4-1 and TRBJ2-4, with TRBD1 as a possible D gene (5 bases). The CDR3 is 13 amino acids. The germline V gene has CDR1 MGHRA and CDR2 YSYEKL. V lost 2 bases to trimming and J lost 6 bases, with 8 bases between them. CDR3 protein: CASSQPTVNIQYF. CDR3 sequence (DNA): TGCGCCAGCAGCCAACCGACAGTAAACATTCAGTACTTC.

This CDR3 reads CASRRSRDGYTF. The CDR3 DNA reads as TGTGCCAGCAGACGTTCCAGGGATGGCTACACCTTC. The chain couples TRBV6-5 to TRBJ1-2; tentative D call: TRBD1 (5 bases). The CDR3 covers 12 residues. Trimming stripped 6 bases from V and 6 bases from J, with 11 bases between. Germline V lookup: CDR1 MNHEY, CDR2 SVGAGI.

The rearrangement joins TRBV2 to TRBJ1-2; D is perhaps TRBD1 (5 bases). The CDR3 extends over 13 amino acids. V lost 1 base, J lost 8 bases, and 11 bases lay in between. The germline gives CDR1 SNHLY, CDR2 FYNNEI. The CDR3 bases are TGTGCCAGCAGTGAAGGGACAACCGGGGGCTACACCTTC. Its translation is CASSEGTTGGYTF.

The rearrangement uses TRBV7-9 and TRBJ2-7; D might be TRBD1 (5 bases). The CDR3 has 15 amino acids. Germline V gives CDR1 SEHNR, CDR2 FQNEAQ (reference sequence). Between the trimmed V and J ends, which lost 5 bases and 1 base, there was a span of 15 bases. Here the CDR3 DNA reads TGTGCCAGCAGCCCCGGTGGGGCTCTATCCTACGAGCAGTACTTC. Protein product: CASSPGGALSYEQYF.

CDR3 sequence reads: CATAGDTGELFF. CDR3 DNA sequence: TGTGCTACGGCCGGGGACACCGGGGAGCTGTTTTTT. The chain recombines TRBV9 with TRBJ2-2; D is perhaps TRBD2 (5 bases). Germline CDR1 and CDR2: SGDLS and YYNGEE. This CDR3 has 12 residues.

The V and J genes are TRBV6-1 and TRBJ2-7; TRBD2 matches at 7 bases. The CDR3 has 14 amino acids. CDR1 and CDR2 (germline): MNHNS, SASEGT. V dropped 6 bases and J dropped 2; count of bases not matched to a gene: 7. CDR3 DNA: TGTGCCAGCAGACTAACTAGCGTTACCTACGAGCAGTACTTC. It specifies CASRLTSVTYEQYF.

This chain connects TRBV7-9 to TRBJ2-2; no firm D call. In germline, CDR1 is SEHNR, CDR2 FQNEAQ (reference sequence). The CDR3 covers 13 residues. The V end lost 2 bases, the J end lost 6 bases, and 7 bases lay between the germline ends. CDR3 sequence: CASSLSHPGELFF. The CDR3 DNA reads TGTGCCAGCAGCTTAAGCCATCCCGGGGAGCTGTTTTTT. Based on the CDR3 plus reference TRBV7-9 and TRBJ2-2, the full variable domain is DTGVSQNPRHKITKRGQNVTFRCDPISEHNRLYWYRQTLGQGPEFLTYFQNEAQLEKSRLLSDRFSAERPKGSFSTLEIQRTEQGDSAMYLCASSLSHPGELFFGEGSRLTVL.

This chain uses TRBV5-1 with TRBJ1-1; D is undetermined. Trimming stripped 8 bases from V and 1 base from J, with 9 bases between. The CDR3 spans 12 residues. The germline CDR1 and CDR2 sequences are SGHRS and YFSETQ. The CDR3 sequence: CASRGGNTEAFF. In DNA, the CDR3 is TGCGCCAGTCGAGGCGGGAACACTGAAGCTTTCTTT.

The chain couples TRBV7-2 to TRBJ1-3; D unresolved. CDR1 is SGHTA and CDR2 is FQGNSA in the germline V gene. V lost 2 bases and J 2 bases, leaving 7 bases between the germline ends. This CDR3 has 14 residues. CDR3 in DNA: TGTGCCAGCAGCTTATGGTGGCCTGGAAACACCATATATTTT. Translating gives CASSLWWPGNTIYF.

This clone occurred a few times. The CDR3 DNA reads TGTGCCAGTAGTATTGGGTCTGTAGCGCCTCAAGAGACCCAGTACTTC. Protein product: CASSIGSVAPQETQYF. V is TRBV19 and J is TRBJ2-5, with TRBD2 as a possible D gene (5 bases). Germline V gene sequence: CDR1 LNHDA, CDR2 SQIVND (reference sequence). The CDR3 length is 16 residues. The ends were cut back, 3 bases at V and 2 bases at J, with 16 bases in the middle.

This clone appeared a few times. The chain carries TRBV5-4 and TRBJ1-1; possibly TRBD1 for D (6 bases). The V gene's germline CDR1 is SGHNT and CDR2 YYREEE (reference sequence). The ends were cut back, 0 bases at V and 4 bases at J, with 16 bases in the middle. This CDR3 is 16 amino acids long. The CDR3: CASSLDLDSVSTEAFF. CDR3 nucleotide sequence: TGTGCCAGCAGCTTGGATCTGGACAGCGTGAGCACTGAAGCTTTCTTT.

The V and J genes are TRBV11-2 and TRBJ2-7; no firm D call. V was clipped by 5 bases and J by 2 bases, with 28 bases between them. The CDR3 is made up of 19 amino acids. The V gene's germline CDR1 is SGHAT and CDR2 FQNNGV. Here the CDR3 reads CASSPGAPWAARNTYEQYF. The CDR3 bases are TGTGCCAGCAGCCCCGGCGCCCCCTGGGCAGCCCGGAATACCTACGAGCAGTACTTC. The full variable domain, in which reference TRBV11-2 and TRBJ2-7 provide the parts outside the CDR3, is EAGVAQSPRYKIIEKRQSVAFWCNPISGHATLYWYQQILGQGPKLLIQFQNNGVVDDSQLPKDRFSAERLKGVDSTLKIQPAKLEDSAVYLCASSPGAPWAARNTYEQYFGPGTRLTVT.

Turning to this clone: Its ends do not fully match the called genes, so a read error is possible. The chain links TRBV4-1 to TRBJ2-2; D ambiguous. Looked up from germline, CDR1 is MGHRA and CDR2 is YSYEKL. CDR3 length: 17 residues. The CDR3 DNA sequence: TGCGGCAGCAGCCAAGTGCAAGCGATCACGAACACCGGGGAGCTGTTTTTT. It translates to CGSSQVQAITNTGELFF.

This clone was detected once. The chain combines TRBV29-1 with TRBJ2-3; perhaps TRBD1 as D (6 bases). Trimming removed 7 bases from V and 1 base from J, with 9 bases in between. This CDR3 region has 12 residues. Germline values: CDR1 SQVTM, CDR2 ANQGSEA. This CDR3 is CSGGQGTDTQYF. The CDR3 DNA reads as TGCAGCGGGGGGCAGGGCACAGATACGCAGTATTTT.

The sample holds one count of this clone. The chain links TRBV2 to TRBJ2-3; 7 bases map to TRBD2. CDR1 is SNHLY and CDR2 is FYNNEI in the germline V gene. V shed 1 base and J 9 bases; nucleotides not matched to a gene: 10. The CDR3 sequence is 15 residues long. The CDR3 nucleotides are TGTGCCAGCAGTGAAGTGCTAGCGGACTCCGGAACGCAGTATTTT. Translation: CASSEVLADSGTQYF.

This clone was detected only a few times. This chain links TRBV6-1 with TRBJ1-1; 8 nucleotides line up with TRBD1. With V trimmed by 2 bases and J by 2 bases, 4 bases remained unmatched. Germline V gene lookup returns CDR1 MNHNS and CDR2 SASEGT. The CDR3 length is 15 residues. The CDR3 reads CASSELGQVNTEAFF. The CDR3 DNA sequence: TGTGCCAGCAGTGAATTGGGACAGGTTAACACTGAAGCTTTCTTT.

This chain connects TRBV7-7 to TRBJ2-5; 7 bases fit TRBD2. Germline-derived CDR1 and CDR2 are SSHAT and FNYEAQ (reference sequence). The V and J ends lost 3 bases and 5 bases, in that order; junction bases with no gene match: 3. The CDR3 length is 13 residues. CDR3 amino acids: CASSLGGGETQYF. The CDR3 region has the DNA TGTGCCAGCAGCTTGGGGGGAGGGGAGACCCAGTACTTC.

This sequence joins TRBV29-1 and TRBJ1-2; 8 positions agree with TRBD1. The J segment lost 8 bases and the V segment lost 2 bases, leaving 10 bases of the junction unmatched. This CDR3 spans 14 amino acids. Germline loops: CDR1 SQVTM, CDR2 ANQGSEA. The CDR3 DNA is TGCAGCGTTGAACCTCTTACAGGGGGTTACGGCTACACCTTC. Its protein product is CSVEPLTGGYGYTF.

This clone has only one observation. The chain joins TRBV7-6 to TRBJ1-5; a weak D match, TRBD1 (5 bases). Germline-derived CDR1 and CDR2 are SGHVS and FNYEAQ. This CDR3 contains 12 residues. V lost 1 base, J lost 9 bases, and 7 bases lay in between. CDR3 in DNA: TGTGCCAGCAGCTTAGGGGGGGGGCCCCAGCATTTT. Protein: CASSLGGGPQHF.